This entry features one T cell receptor beta chain sequence. These data are taken from a study of blood T cell repertoires in COVID-19. Turning to the study itself: Some COVID-19 samples were acute and others convalescent; all came from the United States, Italy and Spain. The cDNA or gDNA used as material had been derived from T cells, B-cell-depleted T cells, or PBMCs.

Followed longitudinally, the Seattle patients had been enrolled during active infection. In the original analysis: Estimation of nucleated cell counts relied on the amplification of reference gene primers. Here immunoSEQ multiplex PCR was the method, and the copy in TCRdb shows in-frame clones only, minus some. The V and J calls and clone size are taken from that table; D and trimming were inferred from the DNA. The sample comprises 350,000 or so clones, approximately 88% of which are singletons, and approximately 1.8% rests with the top ten. The germline V and J ends were trimmed by 0 bases and 0 bases, with 9 bases remaining between them. Germline V CDR1 and CDR2: LGHDT, YNNKEL (reference sequence). CDR3 length: 16 amino acids.

Material for sequencing was peripheral blood. This clonotype was sampled from a young woman with COVID-19, enrolled during active disease. The chain links TRBV3-1 (or the pseudogene TRBV3-2) to TRBJ2-1; D gene uncertain. CDR3 sequence: CASSQDPAPSYNEQFF. CDR3 DNA sequence: TGTGCCAGCAGCCAAGATCCAGCGCCCTCCTACAATGAGCAGTTCTTC.